The rows below give T cell receptor beta chains drawn from one sample of a study of blood T cell repertoires in COVID-19. Sequencing used immunoSEQ multiplex PCR; TCRdb keeps in-frame clones, though not all of them. The table has tens of thousands of clones, 70% to 90% seen once. Material: peripheral blood. Receptor source: a man aged 25-40 years with acute or convalescent COVID-19. Each CDR3 is given with its conserved first and last residue. Fields, in order: clone size, J gene, V gene, CDR3 protein. The listing skips clone size in some rows; elsewhere it reads once, few, many or a size class.

clone size: .
J gene: TRBJ2-2
V gene: TRBV18
CDR3 protein: CASSPFQRGNTGELFF

clone size: .
J gene: TRBJ2-2
V gene: TRBV4-1
CDR3 protein: CASSQRLAGGHTGELFF

clone size: .
J gene: TRBJ2-7
V gene: TRBV5-1
CDR3 protein: CASSLQGGEQYF

clone size: .
J gene: TRBJ1-1
V gene: TRBV5-1
CDR3 protein: CASSPVQGSTEAFF

clone size: few
J gene: TRBJ2-3
V gene: TRBV7-2
CDR3 protein: CASSLAPNHPSDTQYF

clone size: few
J gene: TRBJ1-2
V gene: TRBV19
CDR3 protein: CASSQEDRGANYGYTF

clone size: .
J gene: TRBJ1-5
V gene: TRBV2
CDR3 protein: CASRSGDQPQHF

clone size: .
J gene: TRBJ1-2
V gene: TRBV18
CDR3 protein: CASSPPTGDGYTF

clone size: .
J gene: TRBJ2-1
V gene: TRBV7-2
CDR3 protein: CASSKTSSGEYNEQFF

clone size: .
J gene: TRBJ1-2
V gene: TRBV6-5
CDR3 protein: CASKKPATRGYTF

clone size: .
J gene: TRBJ1-1
V gene: TRBV20-1
CDR3 protein: CSASPTEKDTEAFF

clone size: .
J gene: TRBJ2-7
V gene: TRBV6-1
CDR3 protein: CASSENGFGTGGRYEQYF

clone size: .
J gene: TRBJ2-2
V gene: TRBV5-1
CDR3 protein: CAGSLRRVDYGELFF

clone size: .
J gene: TRBJ1-2
V gene: TRBV7-9
CDR3 protein: CASSSFPKTGEGYGYTF

clone size: .
J gene: TRBJ2-2
V gene: TRBV5-4
CDR3 protein: CASSSEREARAGELFF

clone size: .
J gene: TRBJ2-7
V gene: TRBV6-2/TRBV6-3
CDR3 protein: CASSWYREGQYF

clone size: .
J gene: TRBJ2-1
V gene: TRBV18
CDR3 protein: CASSPGTSGRGDEQFF

clone size: .
J gene: TRBJ2-2
V gene: TRBV2
CDR3 protein: CASKGGGKQSQNTGELFF